This T cell receptor (beta chain) was observed in a study of CD8+CD57+ T cells in acquired aplastic anemia. The overall study: The DNA of sorted CD4+ and CD8+ cells averaged roughly 3.2 ug. The study, taken as a whole, reports: The number of CD8+ CDR3 sequences shared by patients and controls was approximately 31. For CD8+ Simpson's diversity, patients and controls showed no significant difference.

Concerning this clonotype: Its antigen is not known.

Genomic DNA acted as the template from which TCR beta VDJ combination and CDR3 sequence profiling were carried out. Using its own MiXCR run on the reads, TCRdb lists one record per CDR3 protein. There are around 430,000 distinct CDR3 sequences in the sample; 25% to 40% occur only once, and 0.82% lies in the top ten. Sequencing was done on patients that had shown CD8+CD57+ cell expansion by flow cytometry. Germline-derived CDR1 and CDR2 are SQVTM and ANQGSEA. This CDR3 contains 13 residues. Trimming left V 5 bases short and J 7 bases short, with 14 bases between. Sequenced material: sorted CD4+, CD8+, or CD8+CD57+ T cells (not recorded which) from PBMCs. The receptor was isolated from a human donor with aplastic anemia. The chain has TRBV29-1 and TRBJ2-2; D assignment may be TRBD1 or TRBD2 (6 bases each). DNA of the CDR3: TGCAGCGTTAAGGAGGGGGACGTCGGGGAGCTGTTTTTT. Translated, it gives CSVKEGDVGELFF.